A selection of T cell receptor beta chains follows, all from one sample in a study of cytomegalovirus exposure and HLA in healthy donors. Generated by immunoSEQ multiplex PCR, the TCRdb table keeps only in-frame clones and is missing some. The sample has 150,000 to 200,000 clones; more than 75% are singletons. What was sequenced was PBMCs. The receptors stem from a woman aged 25 to 39 in good health and CMV-seronegative. The conserved cysteine and the conserved F or W are not part of the CDR3 here.

v_call: TRBV5-5; cdr3_aa: ASSLDARGIVVNQPQH
v_call: TRBV28; cdr3_aa: ASSLSGRVWGGYT
v_call: TRBV6-6; cdr3_aa: ASSRRDRGYT
v_call: TRBV5-1; cdr3_aa: ASSLEQNKADTQY
v_call: TRBV7-8; cdr3_aa: ASSANSGTEAF
v_call: TRBV4-2; cdr3_aa: ASSHPGPNRGEGGYT
v_call: TRBV5-1; cdr3_aa: ASRADSYEQY
v_call: TRBV12-5; cdr3_aa: ASGLVVKRGNTGELF
v_call: TRBV10-3; cdr3_aa: AISESGQIQDYGYT
v_call: TRBV5-1; cdr3_aa: ASSPGGGNTEAF
v_call: TRBV2; cdr3_aa: ARAGTANTGELF
v_call: TRBV6-5; cdr3_aa: ASSYSRSPKQETQY
v_call: TRBV7-8; cdr3_aa: ASSLVGGEYNEQF
v_call: TRBV9; cdr3_aa: ASSQLRGYNEQF
v_call: TRBV19; cdr3_aa: ASSTQGSSGGTEAF
v_call: TRBV27; cdr3_aa: TSSRGNNQPQH
v_call: TRBV27; cdr3_aa: ATLAGYGYT
v_call: TRBV4-3; cdr3_aa: ASSPDRASGNTIY
v_call: TRBV10-3; cdr3_aa: AIKGQLQETQY